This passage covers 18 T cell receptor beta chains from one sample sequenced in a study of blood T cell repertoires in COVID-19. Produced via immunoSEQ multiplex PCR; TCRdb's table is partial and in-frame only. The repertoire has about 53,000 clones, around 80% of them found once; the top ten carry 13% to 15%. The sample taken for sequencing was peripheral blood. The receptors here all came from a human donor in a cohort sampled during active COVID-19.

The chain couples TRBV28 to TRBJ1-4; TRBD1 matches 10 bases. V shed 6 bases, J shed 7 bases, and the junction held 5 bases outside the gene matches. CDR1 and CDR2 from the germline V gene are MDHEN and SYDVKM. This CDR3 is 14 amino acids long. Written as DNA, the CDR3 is TGTGCCAGCAGACGACAGGGGGCGCGTGAAAAACTGTTTTTT. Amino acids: CASRRQGAREKLFF.

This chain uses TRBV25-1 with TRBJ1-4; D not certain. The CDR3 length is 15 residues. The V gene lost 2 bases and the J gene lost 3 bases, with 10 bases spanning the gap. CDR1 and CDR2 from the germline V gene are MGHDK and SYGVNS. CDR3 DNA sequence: TGTGCCAGCAGTGAAGGGAGAACAGCTAATGAAAAACTGTTTTTT. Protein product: CASSEGRTANEKLFF.

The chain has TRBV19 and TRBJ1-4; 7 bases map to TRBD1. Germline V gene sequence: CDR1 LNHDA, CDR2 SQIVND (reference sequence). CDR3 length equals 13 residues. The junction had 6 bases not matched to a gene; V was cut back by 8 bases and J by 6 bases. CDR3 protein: CASRSRGDEKLFF. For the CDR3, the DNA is TGTGCCAGTCGTAGCAGGGGGGATGAAAAACTGTTTTTT.

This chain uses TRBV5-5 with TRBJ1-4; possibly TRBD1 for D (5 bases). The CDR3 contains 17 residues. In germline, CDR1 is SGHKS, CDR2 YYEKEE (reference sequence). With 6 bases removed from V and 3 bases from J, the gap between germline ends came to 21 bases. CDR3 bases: TGTGCCAGCAACAGCCTGGGCGGGGCACTTGCTAATGAAAAACTGTTTTTT. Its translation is CASNSLGGALANEKLFF.

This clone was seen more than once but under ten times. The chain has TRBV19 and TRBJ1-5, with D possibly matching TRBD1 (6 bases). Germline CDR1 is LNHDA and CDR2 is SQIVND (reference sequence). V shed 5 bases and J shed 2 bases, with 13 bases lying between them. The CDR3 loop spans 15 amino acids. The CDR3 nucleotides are TGTGCCAGTAGTGCGGGGGCGCGGGGCAATCAGCCCCAGCATTTT. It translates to CASSAGARGNQPQHF.

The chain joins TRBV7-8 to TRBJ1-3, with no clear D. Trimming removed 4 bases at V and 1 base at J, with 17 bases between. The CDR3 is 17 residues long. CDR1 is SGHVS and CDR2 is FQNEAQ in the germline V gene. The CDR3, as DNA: TGTGCCAGCAGCTCGCGGTCTCCAAAGGTTTCTGGAAACACCATATATTTT. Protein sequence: CASSSRSPKVSGNTIYF.

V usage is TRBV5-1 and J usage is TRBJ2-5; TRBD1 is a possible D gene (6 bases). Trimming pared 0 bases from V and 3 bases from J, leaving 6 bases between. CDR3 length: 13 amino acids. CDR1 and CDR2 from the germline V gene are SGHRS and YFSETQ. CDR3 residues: CASSLGTEETQYF. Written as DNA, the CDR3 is TGCGCCAGCAGCTTGGGGACAGAAGAGACCCAGTACTTC.

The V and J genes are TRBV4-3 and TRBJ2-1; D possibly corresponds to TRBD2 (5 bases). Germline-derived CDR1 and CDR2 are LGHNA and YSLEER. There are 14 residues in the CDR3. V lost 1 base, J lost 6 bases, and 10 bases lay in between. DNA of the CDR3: TGCGCCAGCAGCCAAGGGCTAGCTGCCAATGAGCAGTTCTTC. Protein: CASSQGLAANEQFF.

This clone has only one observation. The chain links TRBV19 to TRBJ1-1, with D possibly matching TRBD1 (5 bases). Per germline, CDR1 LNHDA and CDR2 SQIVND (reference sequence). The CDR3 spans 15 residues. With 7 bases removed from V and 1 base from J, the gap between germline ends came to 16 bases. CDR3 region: CASIPLGRENTEAFF. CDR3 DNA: TGTGCCAGTATCCCTTTAGGCAGGGAGAACACTGAAGCTTTCTTT.

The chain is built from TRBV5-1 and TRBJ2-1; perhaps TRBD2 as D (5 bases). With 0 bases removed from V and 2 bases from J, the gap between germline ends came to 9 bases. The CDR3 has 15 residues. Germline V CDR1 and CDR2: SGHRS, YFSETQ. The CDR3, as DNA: TGCGCCAGCAGCTTGGATCCCGGGACCTACAATGAGCAGTTCTTC. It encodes CASSLDPGTYNEQFF.

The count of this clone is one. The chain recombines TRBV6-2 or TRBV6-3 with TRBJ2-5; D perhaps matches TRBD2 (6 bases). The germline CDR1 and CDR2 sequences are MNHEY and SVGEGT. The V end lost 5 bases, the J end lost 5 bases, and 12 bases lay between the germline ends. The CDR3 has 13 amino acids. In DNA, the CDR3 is TGTGCCAGCAGTAGGAGGGGTCAGGAGACCCAGTACTTC. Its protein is CASSRRGQETQYF.

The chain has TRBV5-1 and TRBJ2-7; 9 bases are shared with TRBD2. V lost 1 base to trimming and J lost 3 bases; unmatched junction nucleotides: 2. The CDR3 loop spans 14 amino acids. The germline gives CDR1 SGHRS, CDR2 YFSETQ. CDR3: CASSLTSGYYEQYF. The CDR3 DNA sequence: TGCGCCAGCAGCTTGACTAGCGGGTACTACGAGCAGTACTTC.

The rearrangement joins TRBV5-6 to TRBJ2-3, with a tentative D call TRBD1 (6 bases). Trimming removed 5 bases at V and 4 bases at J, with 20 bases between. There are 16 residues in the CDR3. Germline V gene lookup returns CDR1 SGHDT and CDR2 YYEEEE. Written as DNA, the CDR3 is TGTGCCAGCAGTACTTACGCAGGGGCGAGGGCAGATACGCAGTATTTT. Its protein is CASSTYAGARADTQYF.

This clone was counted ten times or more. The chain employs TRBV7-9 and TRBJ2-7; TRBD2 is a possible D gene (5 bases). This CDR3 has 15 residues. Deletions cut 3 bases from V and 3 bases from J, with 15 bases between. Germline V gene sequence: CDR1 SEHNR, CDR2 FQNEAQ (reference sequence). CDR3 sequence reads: CASSLGPSGVYEQYF. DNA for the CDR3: TGTGCCAGCAGCTTGGGTCCCAGCGGAGTCTACGAGCAGTACTTC.

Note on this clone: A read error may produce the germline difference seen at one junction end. CDR3 DNA: TGCGCCAGCAGCGGTTGGACAGGGCCAGGGATAAGGGTCTTC. This sequence encodes CASSGWTGPGIRVF. The chain employs TRBV4-1 and TRBJ2-1; 8 bases line up with TRBD1. Germline loops: CDR1 MGHRA, CDR2 YSYEKL. This CDR3 contains 14 residues.

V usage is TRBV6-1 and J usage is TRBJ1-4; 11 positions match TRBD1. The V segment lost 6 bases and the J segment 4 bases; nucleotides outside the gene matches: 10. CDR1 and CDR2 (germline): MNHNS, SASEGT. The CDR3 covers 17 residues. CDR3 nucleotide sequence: TGTGCCAGCAGCGAATGGACAGGGGGCGCGAATAATGAAAAACTGTTTTTT. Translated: CASSEWTGGANNEKLFF.

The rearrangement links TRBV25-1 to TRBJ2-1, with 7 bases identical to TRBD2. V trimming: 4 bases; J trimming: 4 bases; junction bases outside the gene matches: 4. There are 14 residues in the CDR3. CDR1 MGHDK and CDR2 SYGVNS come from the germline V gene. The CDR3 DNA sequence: TGTGCCAGCAGTGGGACGGGGGGTTACAATGAGCAGTTCTTC. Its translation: CASSGTGGYNEQFF.

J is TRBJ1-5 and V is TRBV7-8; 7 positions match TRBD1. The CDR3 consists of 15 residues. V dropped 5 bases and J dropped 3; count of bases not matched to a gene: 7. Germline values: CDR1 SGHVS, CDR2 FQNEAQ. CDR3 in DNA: TGTGCCAGCAGCCTTCGACAGGGCTCCAATCAGCCCCAGCATTTT. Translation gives CASSLRQGSNQPQHF.